Here is one T cell receptor beta chain with its context. Its antigen remains unidentified. Only in-frame clones appear in the TCRdb table, and some are missing; sequencing was by immunoSEQ multiplex PCR. The table records some 50,000 clones, around 81% of them present only once. This entry comes from a study of T cells in localized non-small cell lung cancer. Study-wide results and limits: Adjacent lung was found to contain a median approximately 60 of the top 100 tumor clones. Only one tumor region went through sequencing, so heterogeneity may still be there. In uninvolved adjacent lung, T cell clonality reached its highest value, exceeding tumor.

Germline-derived CDR1 and CDR2 are SGDLS and YYNGEE. Trimming cost V 3 bases and J 1 base, with 10 bases left between them. This CDR3 has 14 amino acids. The TCR originated in a man aged 40 to 70 with stage III lung adenocarcinoma. The sequencing used peripheral blood mononuclear cells, collected before any cancer treatment. The chain carries TRBV9 and TRBJ1-2, with a possible D match to TRBD1 (6 bases). The chain's CDR3 is CASSEGGNNYGYTF. Written as DNA, the CDR3 is TGTGCCAGCAGCGAGGGGGGAAATAACTATGGCTACACCTTC.